This is a list of T cell receptor beta chains from one sample in a study of response to subunit inactivated influenza vaccine. TCRdb passed the RT-PCR reads through MiXCR, listing each CDR3 protein once. The sample has about 780,000 distinct CDR3 sequences, approximately 17% seen once. Here the sequenced sample was PBMCs from blood, taken around 5 days after vaccination. The receptors were gathered from a man aged 45-65 years who received an inactivated influenza vaccine. Both conserved end residues are part of each CDR3. The order of the fields is clone size, J gene, V gene, D gene, CDR3 protein, CDR3 DNA. D genes are given only for firm matches. Some rows mark clone size as missing; the rest say once, few, many or name a class of expanded clone.

>-|TRBJ1-4|TRBV20-1|-
CSGQKDRKLFF
TGCAGTGGACAGAAGGATCGAAAACTGTTTTTT
>few|TRBJ1-5|TRBV10-1|-
CASSESGGQPQHF
TGCGCCAGCAGTGAGTCTGGAGGTCAGCCCCAGCATTTT
>-|TRBJ1-6|TRBV10-3|TRBD1
CAIQGTEHSPLHF
TGTGCCATCCAAGGGACAGAACATTCACCCCTCCACTTT
>-|TRBJ1-2|TRBV5-1|TRBD1
CASSSTGGWYGYTF
TGCGCCAGCAGTAGCACAGGGGGCTGGTATGGCTACACCTTC
>few|TRBJ2-7|TRBV7-6|-
CASSSLFNEQYF
TGTGCCAGCAGTTCCCTATTCAACGAGCAGTACTTC
>many|TRBJ1-6|TRBV6-5|-
CASSYSSRERSPLHF
TGTGCCAGCAGTTACTCTAGCAGGGAGCGGTCACCCCTCCACTTT
>many|TRBJ2-1|TRBV12-3/TRBV12-4|TRBD1
CASRSGTGGYNEQFF
TGTGCCAGCAGATCCGGGACAGGGGGTTACAATGAGCAGTTCTTC
>few|TRBJ2-7|TRBV28|TRBD2
CASSFYSSGTTYEQYF
TGTGCCAGCAGTTTTTACTCTAGCGGGACCACCTACGAGCAGTACTTC
>many|TRBJ1-1|TRBV29-1|-
CSVAGRLNTEAFF
TGCAGCGTGGCCGGACGGTTGAACACTGAAGCTTTCTTT
>-|TRBJ2-2|TRBV28|TRBD2
CASIKFVGLAGGFDTGELFF
TGTGCCAGCATAAAGTTCGTTGGACTAGCGGGAGGGTTCGACACCGGGGAGCTGTTTTTT
>-|TRBJ2-2|TRBV7-2|-
CASTTGGANLGGELFF
TGTGCCAGCACCACAGGGGGGGCGAATCTCGGCGGGGAGCTGTTTTTT
>few|TRBJ1-5|TRBV20-1|-
CSARNLNSNQPQHF
TGCAGTGCTAGAAATCTGAATAGCAATCAGCCCCAGCATTTT
>-|TRBJ2-5|TRBV3-1|-
CASSQEEVTQYF
TGTGCCAGCAGCCAAGAGGAGGTGACCCAGTACTTC
>-|TRBJ2-1|TRBV2|TRBD2
CASSDETSGMGEQFF
TGTGCCAGCAGTGATGAGACTAGCGGGATGGGTGAGCAGTTCTTC
>-|TRBJ2-1|TRBV7-9|TRBD2
CASSLGTRINEQFF
TGTGCCAGCAGCTTGGGGACTAGAATCAATGAGCAGTTCTTC
>-|TRBJ2-1|TRBV29-1|-
CSVDVTGYNEQFF
TGCAGCGTTGATGTAACTGGCTACAATGAGCAGTTCTTC
>many|TRBJ2-7|TRBV2|-
CASSAVGGYEQYF
TGTGCCAGCAGTGCCGTCGGAGGCTACGAGCAGTACTTC
>few|TRBJ2-1|TRBV4-2|TRBD2
CASSPKWGPGGTSGTSYNEQFF
TGTGCCAGCAGCCCAAAGTGGGGGCCTGGGGGGACTAGCGGTACTTCCTACAATGAGCAGTTCTTC
>-|TRBJ1-5|TRBV6-5|-
CASSYSGLGFRHF
TGTGCCAGCAGTTATAGCGGCCTGGGGTTTAGGCATTTT
>few|TRBJ2-5|TRBV10-3|TRBD2
CAIGVAGGTETQYF
TGTGCCATCGGGGTCGCGGGGGGTACGGAGACCCAGTACTTC
>-|TRBJ2-1|TRBV12-3/TRBV12-4|TRBD2
CASSWGTSSYEQFF
TGTGCCAGCAGTTGGGGGACTAGCTCATATGAGCAGTTCTTC
>few|TRBJ2-3|TRBV6-2/TRBV6-3|TRBD2
CASSYEGTTTHPPTQYF
TGTGCCAGCAGTTACGAGGGGACTACGACCCATCCCCCTACGCAGTATTTT
>few|TRBJ2-3|TRBV11-2|-
CASSLTSGSGSTDTQYF
TGTGCCAGCAGCTTAACTTCGGGTAGCGGTAGCACAGATACGCAGTATTTT
>-|TRBJ2-3|TRBV7-6|TRBD1
CASSPGTGGHTDTQYF
TGTGCCAGCAGCCCAGGGACAGGGGGCCACACAGATACGCAGTATTTT
>few|TRBJ2-5|TRBV7-9|-
CASSLPSGLRDGTQYF
TGTGCCAGCAGCCTGCCCTCGGGACTCAGGGATGGGACCCAGTACTTC
>few|TRBJ1-5|TRBV20-1|-
CSAGREGSNQPQHF
TGCAGTGCGGGGAGGGAGGGAAGCAATCAGCCCCAGCATTTT
>-|TRBJ2-2|TRBV4-2|-
CASSRGDSGNTGELFF
TGTGCCAGCAGCCGGGGGGACTCAGGGAACACCGGGGAGCTGTTTTTT
>-|TRBJ2-5|TRBV27|-
CASSWGYQETQYF
TGTGCCAGCAGTTGGGGATACCAAGAGACCCAGTACTTC
>-|TRBJ2-3|TRBV5-1|-
CASSFRQKEDTQYF
TGCGCCAGCAGCTTCAGGCAGAAGGAAGATACGCAGTATTTT
>few|TRBJ1-2|TRBV7-3|TRBD1
CASSLRERDRDKGGVDGYTF
TGTGCCAGCAGCTTAAGGGAGAGGGACAGGGATAAAGGAGGGGTCGACGGATACACCTTC
>-|TRBJ2-7|TRBV3-1|TRBD1
CASSQDDREYEQYF
TGTGCCAGCAGCCAAGATGACAGGGAGTACGAGCAGTACTTC
>-|TRBJ2-7|TRBV10-3|-
CATNRDSNYEQYF
TGTGCCACCAACCGGGACTCGAACTACGAGCAGTACTTC
>-|TRBJ1-1|TRBV10-3|-
CAISPAGAPEAFF
TGTGCCATCAGTCCCGCAGGGGCCCCTGAAGCTTTCTTT
>-|TRBJ2-7|TRBV3-1|TRBD1
CASSFTIQGREQYF
TGTGCCAGCAGCTTCACAATACAGGGGAGAGAGCAGTACTTC
>-|TRBJ2-7|TRBV6-5|-
CASSYSAGLAEQYF
TGTGCCAGCAGTTACTCGGCAGGGCTCGCCGAGCAGTACTTC
>-|TRBJ2-5|TRBV9|TRBD2
CASSPRGDQATQYF
TGTGCCAGCAGCCCCCGGGGGGATCAAGCGACCCAGTACTTC
>few|TRBJ2-1|TRBV6-2/TRBV6-3|TRBD1
CASSGDRGLHNEQFF
TGTGCCAGCAGTGGGGACAGGGGGCTCCACAATGAGCAGTTCTTC